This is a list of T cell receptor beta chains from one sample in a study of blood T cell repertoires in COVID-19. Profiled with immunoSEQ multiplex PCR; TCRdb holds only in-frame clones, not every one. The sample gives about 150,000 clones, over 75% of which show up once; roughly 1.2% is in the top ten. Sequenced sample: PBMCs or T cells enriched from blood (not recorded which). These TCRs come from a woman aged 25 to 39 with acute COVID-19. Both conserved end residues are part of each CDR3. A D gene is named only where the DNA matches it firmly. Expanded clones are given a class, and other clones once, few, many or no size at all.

cdr3_nt: TGTGCCAGAAGCTTGGTTAGCAGGGTAACTGAGCCCCAGCATTTT; cdr3_aa: CARSLVSRVTEPQHF; j_call: TRBJ1-5; d_call: -; v_call: TRBV5-3; clone_size: -
cdr3_nt: TGTGCCAGTAGTACTAATAATATCGGTGAAAAACTGTTTTTT; cdr3_aa: CASSTNNIGEKLFF; j_call: TRBJ1-4; d_call: -; v_call: TRBV19; clone_size: -
cdr3_nt: TGTGCCAGCAGCTACCCAGGGGTCACTGAAGCTTTCTTT; cdr3_aa: CASSYPGVTEAFF; j_call: TRBJ1-1; d_call: -; v_call: TRBV13; clone_size: -
cdr3_nt: TGCGCCAGCAGCCGGAGTAGGAGCCTTGAGCAGTACTTC; cdr3_aa: CASSRSRSLEQYF; j_call: TRBJ2-7; d_call: -; v_call: TRBV4-3; clone_size: -
cdr3_nt: TGTGCCAGCAGTGGACAGGACAACACAAACTATGGCTACACCTTC; cdr3_aa: CASSGQDNTNYGYTF; j_call: TRBJ1-2; d_call: TRBD1; v_call: TRBV28; clone_size: -
cdr3_nt: TGTGCCACCAGTGATAGACGGACACCGTACAATGAGCAGTTCTTC; cdr3_aa: CATSDRRTPYNEQFF; j_call: TRBJ2-1; d_call: -; v_call: TRBV24-1; clone_size: -
cdr3_nt: TGTGCCTGGTGTAGGGGGTCAGGGCGCAATGAGCAGTTCTTC; cdr3_aa: CAWCRGSGRNEQFF; j_call: TRBJ2-1; d_call: -; v_call: TRBV30; clone_size: -
cdr3_nt: TGTGCCTGGAGGGTCCTAGCTGGGGAGACCCAGTACTTC; cdr3_aa: CAWRVLAGETQYF; j_call: TRBJ2-5; d_call: -; v_call: TRBV30; clone_size: -
cdr3_nt: TGTGCCAGCAGTCTCTACCGTAGGAACACTGAAGCTTTCTTT; cdr3_aa: CASSLYRRNTEAFF; j_call: TRBJ1-1; d_call: -; v_call: TRBV27; clone_size: -
cdr3_nt: TGTGCCAGCAGCTTATATGCGGGGGGTCAGGGAAACACCATATATTTT; cdr3_aa: CASSLYAGGQGNTIYF; j_call: TRBJ1-3; d_call: -; v_call: TRBV7-8; clone_size: -
cdr3_nt: TGTGCCAGCAGCTTCTCGGGGTCCACTGAAGCTTTCTTT; cdr3_aa: CASSFSGSTEAFF; j_call: TRBJ1-1; d_call: -; v_call: TRBV7-9; clone_size: -
cdr3_nt: TGTGCCACCAGTGACACCTCGCAGGGCGCCTATGGCTACACCTTC; cdr3_aa: CATSDTSQGAYGYTF; j_call: TRBJ1-2; d_call: -; v_call: TRBV24-1; clone_size: few
cdr3_nt: TGTGCCAGCAGCTTAGGGACTAGCGGACCTCCCTCCTACAATGAGCAGTTCTTC; cdr3_aa: CASSLGTSGPPSYNEQFF; j_call: TRBJ2-1; d_call: TRBD2; v_call: TRBV7-8; clone_size: -
cdr3_nt: TGTGCCAGCAGTCCCCAGACAGGCTTTAGTGAAAAACTGTTTTTT; cdr3_aa: CASSPQTGFSEKLFF; j_call: TRBJ1-4; d_call: -; v_call: TRBV28; clone_size: -
cdr3_nt: TGTGCCAGCAGTTTACGGCCAGGGGATCAGCCCCAGCATTTT; cdr3_aa: CASSLRPGDQPQHF; j_call: TRBJ1-5; d_call: -; v_call: TRBV28; clone_size: -
cdr3_nt: TGTGCCAGCAGTTCAGGGCTGAACACTGAAGCTTTCTTT; cdr3_aa: CASSSGLNTEAFF; j_call: TRBJ1-1; d_call: -; v_call: TRBV28; clone_size: once
cdr3_nt: TGTGCCAGCAGTCCGTCGGGACAGGGGGTCCACAATGAGCAGTTCTTC; cdr3_aa: CASSPSGQGVHNEQFF; j_call: TRBJ2-1; d_call: TRBD1; v_call: TRBV28; clone_size: -
cdr3_nt: TGTGCCAGCACCCATAGACTTACAATTCAGTTCTTC; cdr3_aa: CASTHRLTIQFF; j_call: TRBJ2-1; d_call: -; v_call: TRBV11-1; clone_size: -
cdr3_nt: TGTGCCAGCTCACCCGGGACAGGGGGCGCGGATCAGCCCCAGCATTTT; cdr3_aa: CASSPGTGGADQPQHF; j_call: TRBJ1-5; d_call: TRBD1; v_call: TRBV18; clone_size: -
cdr3_nt: TGTGCCAGCGCCACAGGGTCGGCCTACGAGCAGTACTTC; cdr3_aa: CASATGSAYEQYF; j_call: TRBJ2-7; d_call: -; v_call: TRBV28; clone_size: -
cdr3_nt: TGTGCCATCAGTGAGGGGGGGTCTGGGGGCTACACCTTC; cdr3_aa: CAISEGGSGGYTF; j_call: TRBJ1-2; d_call: -; v_call: TRBV10-3; clone_size: -
cdr3_nt: TGTGCCAGCAGCTTAACTGGACGAGGGCCCACTAACTATGGCTACACCTTC; cdr3_aa: CASSLTGRGPTNYGYTF; j_call: TRBJ1-2; d_call: -; v_call: TRBV7-9; clone_size: -
cdr3_nt: TGTGCCAGCAGCTTAAGGGCAGCCGATAATTCACCCCTCCACTTT; cdr3_aa: CASSLRAADNSPLHF; j_call: TRBJ1-6; d_call: -; v_call: TRBV7-3; clone_size: -
cdr3_nt: TGCGCCAGCAGCCCCGGGACAGAGGATCAGCCCCAGCATTTT; cdr3_aa: CASSPGTEDQPQHF; j_call: TRBJ1-5; d_call: TRBD1; v_call: TRBV5-1; clone_size: -
cdr3_nt: TGCAGTGCTAGTTCCCCGGGTCCAGATGAGCAGTTCTTC; cdr3_aa: CSASSPGPDEQFF; j_call: TRBJ2-1; d_call: -; v_call: TRBV20-1; clone_size: few
cdr3_nt: TGTGCCAGCAGCCAAGTGCGGGGCGGCAGGGTGGCCAACGTCCTGACTTTC; cdr3_aa: CASSQVRGGRVANVLTF; j_call: TRBJ2-6; d_call: -; v_call: TRBV3-1/TRBV3-2; clone_size: -
cdr3_nt: TGTGCCAGCAGCTTAGGTCGGGACAGCCGAACGAACACTGAAGCTTTCTTT; cdr3_aa: CASSLGRDSRTNTEAFF; j_call: TRBJ1-1; d_call: TRBD1; v_call: TRBV11-2; clone_size: once
cdr3_nt: TGTGCCAGCTCGACCGACAGGGCCAGCTCCTACGAGCAGTACTTC; cdr3_aa: CASSTDRASSYEQYF; j_call: TRBJ2-7; d_call: TRBD1; v_call: TRBV18; clone_size: -
cdr3_nt: TGTGCCATCAGGCAGACAGGGGCGAACACTGAAGCTTTCTTT; cdr3_aa: CAIRQTGANTEAFF; j_call: TRBJ1-1; d_call: TRBD1; v_call: TRBV10-3; clone_size: -
cdr3_nt: TGTGCCAGCAGCTTTTCAGGAATAGCGGGAGGTGAGACCCAGTACTTC; cdr3_aa: CASSFSGIAGGETQYF; j_call: TRBJ2-5; d_call: TRBD2; v_call: TRBV13; clone_size: -
cdr3_nt: TGCGCCAGCAGCCAAGTTAGGCAGGGAGGCTACACCTTC; cdr3_aa: CASSQVRQGGYTF; j_call: TRBJ1-2; d_call: -; v_call: TRBV4-1; clone_size: -
cdr3_nt: TGCGCCAGCAGCCTGAGGATCCAACAGGGGCACACTGAAGCTTTCTTT; cdr3_aa: CASSLRIQQGHTEAFF; j_call: TRBJ1-1; d_call: TRBD1; v_call: TRBV4-3; clone_size: -
cdr3_nt: TGCAGCGTAACCGAGGGATCTGGAAACACCATATATTTT; cdr3_aa: CSVTEGSGNTIYF; j_call: TRBJ1-3; d_call: -; v_call: TRBV29-1; clone_size: once
cdr3_nt: TGTGCCAGCTCACCGAGCGGAGATGGCTACACCTTC; cdr3_aa: CASSPSGDGYTF; j_call: TRBJ1-2; d_call: -; v_call: TRBV18; clone_size: once
cdr3_nt: TGTGCCAGCACTGGGCAGTATAGCAATCAGCCCCAGCATTTT; cdr3_aa: CASTGQYSNQPQHF; j_call: TRBJ1-5; d_call: -; v_call: TRBV2; clone_size: -
cdr3_nt: TGCGCCAGCAGATACGGAGCGGTAACAGCCCACACTGAGGGGACCCAGTACTTC; cdr3_aa: CASRYGAVTAHTEGTQYF; j_call: TRBJ2-5; d_call: -; v_call: TRBV5-1; clone_size: -
cdr3_nt: TGTGCCAGTAGTATAGCTTCGGGGATAACTGAAGCTTTCTTT; cdr3_aa: CASSIASGITEAFF; j_call: TRBJ1-1; d_call: -; v_call: TRBV19; clone_size: -
cdr3_nt: TGTGCCAGCAGTGAAATGGCTAGCGGAGCCTACGAGCAGTACTTC; cdr3_aa: CASSEMASGAYEQYF; j_call: TRBJ2-7; d_call: TRBD2; v_call: TRBV6-1; clone_size: -
cdr3_nt: TGTGCCAGTAGTATAGAATTGGACTATCGGATGGAGACCCAGTACTTC; cdr3_aa: CASSIELDYRMETQYF; j_call: TRBJ2-5; d_call: -; v_call: TRBV19; clone_size: -
cdr3_nt: TGTGCCAGCAGTGAAAGGGGAAGGAGAACTGAAGCTTTCTTT; cdr3_aa: CASSERGRRTEAFF; j_call: TRBJ1-1; d_call: -; v_call: TRBV6-1; clone_size: -
cdr3_nt: TGTGCCAGCAGTGAAACGGGGTCCTGGGAAAAACTGTTTTTT; cdr3_aa: CASSETGSWEKLFF; j_call: TRBJ1-4; d_call: -; v_call: TRBV2; clone_size: -
cdr3_nt: TGTGCCAGCAGCTCAGGGGGCTATAGCAATCAGCCCCAGCATTTT; cdr3_aa: CASSSGGYSNQPQHF; j_call: TRBJ1-5; d_call: TRBD1; v_call: TRBV7-2; clone_size: -
cdr3_nt: TGTGCAGCGCGACTAGCGGGAGTTGGGGGGGGTCGTGAGCAGTTCTTC; cdr3_aa: CAARLAGVGGGREQFF; j_call: TRBJ2-1; d_call: TRBD2; v_call: TRBV28; clone_size: -
cdr3_nt: TGTGCCAGCAGCCCGGGGGGAAGTTCCTACGGCTACACCTTC; cdr3_aa: CASSPGGSSYGYTF; j_call: TRBJ1-2; d_call: -; v_call: TRBV28; clone_size: -
cdr3_nt: TGTGCCAGCAGTTTAGTTGGGACAGGACCGAACACTGAAGCTTTCTTT; cdr3_aa: CASSLVGTGPNTEAFF; j_call: TRBJ1-1; d_call: TRBD1; v_call: TRBV28; clone_size: -
cdr3_nt: TGTGCCAGCAGCGCACAGGGGGCTCAGCCCCAGCATTTT; cdr3_aa: CASSAQGAQPQHF; j_call: TRBJ1-5; d_call: TRBD1; v_call: TRBV7-2; clone_size: few